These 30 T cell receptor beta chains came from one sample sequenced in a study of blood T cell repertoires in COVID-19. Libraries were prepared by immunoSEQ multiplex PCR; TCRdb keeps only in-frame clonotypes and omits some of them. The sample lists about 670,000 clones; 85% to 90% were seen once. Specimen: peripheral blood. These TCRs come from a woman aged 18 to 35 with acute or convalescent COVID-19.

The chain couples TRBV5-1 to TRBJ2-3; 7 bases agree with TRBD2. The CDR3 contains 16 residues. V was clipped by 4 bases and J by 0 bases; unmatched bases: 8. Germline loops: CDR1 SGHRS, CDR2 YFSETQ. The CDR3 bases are TGCGCCAGCAGCAGGATACTAGCGAAAAGCACAGATACGCAGTATTTT. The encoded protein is CASSRILAKSTDTQYF.

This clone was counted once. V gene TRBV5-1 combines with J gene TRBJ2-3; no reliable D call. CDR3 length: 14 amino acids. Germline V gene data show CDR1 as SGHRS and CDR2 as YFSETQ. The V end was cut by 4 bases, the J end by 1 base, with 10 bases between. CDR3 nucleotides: TGCGCCAGCAGCCGAGGAAGCGGCACAGATACGCAGTATTTT. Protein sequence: CASSRGSGTDTQYF.

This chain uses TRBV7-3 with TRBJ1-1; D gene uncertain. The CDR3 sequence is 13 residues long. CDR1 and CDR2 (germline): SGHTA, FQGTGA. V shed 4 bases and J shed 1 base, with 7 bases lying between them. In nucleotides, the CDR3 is TGTGCCAGCAGCTCCGGTGGGAACACTGAAGCTTTCTTT. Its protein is CASSSGGNTEAFF.

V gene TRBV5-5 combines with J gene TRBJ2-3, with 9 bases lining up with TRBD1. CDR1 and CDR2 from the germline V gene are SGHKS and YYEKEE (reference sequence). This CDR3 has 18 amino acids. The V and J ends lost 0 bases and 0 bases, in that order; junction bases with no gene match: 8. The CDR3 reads CASSLGGTGFSSTDTQYF. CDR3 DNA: TGTGCCAGCAGCTTGGGCGGGACAGGGTTTTCGAGCACAGATACGCAGTATTTT.

As DNA, the CDR3 is TGTGCCATCAGTGTGGAAGGGGGCTACGAGCAGTACTTC. Translation gives CAISVEGGYEQYF. The chain carries TRBV10-3 and TRBJ2-7, with D tentatively TRBD1 (6 bases). The V gene lost 4 bases and the J gene lost 3 bases, with 10 bases spanning the gap. The CDR3 runs 13 residues. The germline V gene encodes CDR1 ENHRY and CDR2 SYGVKD.

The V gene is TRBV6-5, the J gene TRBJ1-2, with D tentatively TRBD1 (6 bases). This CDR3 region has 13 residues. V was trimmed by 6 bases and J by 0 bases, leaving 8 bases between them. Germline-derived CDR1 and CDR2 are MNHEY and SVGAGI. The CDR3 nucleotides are TGTGCCAGCAGACAGGGAGCTAACTATGGCTACACCTTC. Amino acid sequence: CASRQGANYGYTF.

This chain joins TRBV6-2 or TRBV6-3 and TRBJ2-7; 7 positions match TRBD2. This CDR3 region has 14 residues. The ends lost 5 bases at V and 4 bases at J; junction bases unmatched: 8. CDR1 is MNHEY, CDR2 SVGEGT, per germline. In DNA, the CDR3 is TGTGCCAGCAGTACCCGGGACTATGTATACGAGCAGTACTTC. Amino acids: CASSTRDYVYEQYF.

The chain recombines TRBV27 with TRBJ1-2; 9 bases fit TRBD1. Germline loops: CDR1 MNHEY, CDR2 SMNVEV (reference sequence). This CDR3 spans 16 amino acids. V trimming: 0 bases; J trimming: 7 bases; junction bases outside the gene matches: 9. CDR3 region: CASSLSGTGLGGGYTF. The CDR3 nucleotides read TGTGCCAGCAGTTTATCTGGGACAGGGCTGGGTGGTGGCTACACCTTC.

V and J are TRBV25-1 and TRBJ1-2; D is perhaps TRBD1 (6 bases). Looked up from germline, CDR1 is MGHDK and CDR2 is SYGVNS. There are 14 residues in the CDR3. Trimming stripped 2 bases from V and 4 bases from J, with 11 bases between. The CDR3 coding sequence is TGTGCCAGCAGTGAAAGACAGGTTTTCTATGGCTACACCTTC. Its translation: CASSERQVFYGYTF.

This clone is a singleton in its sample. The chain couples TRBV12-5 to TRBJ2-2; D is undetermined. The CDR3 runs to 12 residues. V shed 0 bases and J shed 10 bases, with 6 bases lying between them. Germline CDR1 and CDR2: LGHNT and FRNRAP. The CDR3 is CASGLVTVELFF. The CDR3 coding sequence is TGTGCTAGTGGTTTGGTTACGGTGGAGCTGTTTTTT.

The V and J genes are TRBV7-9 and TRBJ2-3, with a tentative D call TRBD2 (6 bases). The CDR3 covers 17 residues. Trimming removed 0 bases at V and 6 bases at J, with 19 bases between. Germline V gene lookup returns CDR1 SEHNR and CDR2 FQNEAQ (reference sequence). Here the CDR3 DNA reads TGTGCCAGCAGCTTAGCGGTGGCCGGAGGGGAATCGGATACGCAGTATTTT. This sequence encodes CASSLAVAGGESDTQYF. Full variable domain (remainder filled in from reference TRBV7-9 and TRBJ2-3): DTGVSQNPRHKITKRGQNVTFRCDPISEHNRLYWYRQTLGQGPEFLTYFQNEAQLEKSRLLSDRFSAERPKGSFSTLEIQRTEQGDSAMYLCASSLAVAGGESDTQYFGPGTRLTVL.

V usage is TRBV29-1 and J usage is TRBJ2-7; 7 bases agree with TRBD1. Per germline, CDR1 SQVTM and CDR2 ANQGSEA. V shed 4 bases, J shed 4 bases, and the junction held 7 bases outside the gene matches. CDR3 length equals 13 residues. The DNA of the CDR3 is TGCAGCGTTGTACAGGGGCGAGATTACGAGCAGTACTTC. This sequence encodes CSVVQGRDYEQYF.

The CDR3 bases are TGTGCCTGGGAGCTTATCGACTACACCTTC. Residues: CAWELIDYTF. This sequence joins TRBV30 and TRBJ1-2, with D hard to call. This CDR3 comprises 10 residues. The germline CDR1 and CDR2 sequences are GTSNPN and SVGIG (reference sequence). V gave up 5 bases and J gave up 10 bases, with 11 bases separating them.

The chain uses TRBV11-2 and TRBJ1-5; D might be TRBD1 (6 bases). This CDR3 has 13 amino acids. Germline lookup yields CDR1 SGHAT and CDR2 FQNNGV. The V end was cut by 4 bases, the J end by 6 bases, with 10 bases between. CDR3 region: CASSWDTGQPQHF. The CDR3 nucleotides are TGTGCCAGCAGCTGGGACACAGGTCAGCCCCAGCATTTT. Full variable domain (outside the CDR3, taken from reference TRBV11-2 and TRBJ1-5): EAGVAQSPRYKIIEKRQSVAFWCNPISGHATLYWYQQILGQGPKLLIQFQNNGVVDDSQLPKDRFSAERLKGVDSTLKIQPAKLEDSAVYLCASSWDTGQPQHFGDGTRLSIL.

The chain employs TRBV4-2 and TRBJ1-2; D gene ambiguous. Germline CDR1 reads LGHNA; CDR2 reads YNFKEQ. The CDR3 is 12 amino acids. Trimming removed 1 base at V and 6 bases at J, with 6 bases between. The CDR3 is CASSQGPDGYTF. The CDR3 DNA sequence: TGTGCCAGCAGCCAAGGTCCCGATGGCTACACCTTC.

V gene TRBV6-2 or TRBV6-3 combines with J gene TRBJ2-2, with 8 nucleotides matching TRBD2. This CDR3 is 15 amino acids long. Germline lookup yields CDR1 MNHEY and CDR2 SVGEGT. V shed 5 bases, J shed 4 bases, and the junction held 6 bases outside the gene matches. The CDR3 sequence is CASSPAGVVTGELFF. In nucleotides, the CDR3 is TGTGCCAGCAGTCCAGCGGGGGTAGTCACCGGGGAGCTGTTTTTT.

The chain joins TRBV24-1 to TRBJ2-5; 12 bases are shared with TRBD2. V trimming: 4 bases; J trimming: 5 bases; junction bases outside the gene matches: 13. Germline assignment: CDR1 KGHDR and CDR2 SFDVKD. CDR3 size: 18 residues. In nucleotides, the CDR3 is TGTGCCACCAGTGACCCTCCCGCTCTAGCGGGGGGGCCGGAGACCCAGTACTTC. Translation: CATSDPPALAGGPETQYF.

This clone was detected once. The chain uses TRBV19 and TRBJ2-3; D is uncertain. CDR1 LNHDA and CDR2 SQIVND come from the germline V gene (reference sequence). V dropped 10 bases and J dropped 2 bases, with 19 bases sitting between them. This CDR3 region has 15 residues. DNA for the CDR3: TGTGCCACCACCTCTTTGGTCGAACACACAGATACGCAGTATTTT. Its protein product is CATTSLVEHTDTQYF.

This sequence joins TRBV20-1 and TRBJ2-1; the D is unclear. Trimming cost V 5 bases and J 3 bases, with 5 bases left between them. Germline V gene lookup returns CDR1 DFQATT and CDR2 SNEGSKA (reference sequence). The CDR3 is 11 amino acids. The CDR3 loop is CSAHGYNEQFF. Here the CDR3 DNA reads TGCAGTGCTCACGGCTACAATGAGCAGTTCTTC.

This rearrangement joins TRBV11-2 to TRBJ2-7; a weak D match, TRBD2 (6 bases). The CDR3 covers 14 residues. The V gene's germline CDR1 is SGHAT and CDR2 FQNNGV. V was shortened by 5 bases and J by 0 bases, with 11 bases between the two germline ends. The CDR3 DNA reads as TGTGCCAGCAGCCAGATCGGGGGCTCCTACGAGCAGTACTTC. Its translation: CASSQIGGSYEQYF.

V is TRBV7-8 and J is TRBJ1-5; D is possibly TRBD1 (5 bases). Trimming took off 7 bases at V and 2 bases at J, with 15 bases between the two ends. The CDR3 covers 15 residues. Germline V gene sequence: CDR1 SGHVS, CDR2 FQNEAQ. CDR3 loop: CASTTQTGGNQPQHF. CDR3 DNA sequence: TGTGCCAGCACCACCCAAACGGGGGGCAATCAGCCCCAGCATTTT.

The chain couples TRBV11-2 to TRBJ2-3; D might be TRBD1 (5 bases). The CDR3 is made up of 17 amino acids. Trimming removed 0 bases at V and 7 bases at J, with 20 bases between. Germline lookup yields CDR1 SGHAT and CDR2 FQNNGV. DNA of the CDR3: TGTGCCAGCAGCTTAGATCGGATATTCGCAGGGTTGAATACGCAGTATTTT. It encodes CASSLDRIFAGLNTQYF.

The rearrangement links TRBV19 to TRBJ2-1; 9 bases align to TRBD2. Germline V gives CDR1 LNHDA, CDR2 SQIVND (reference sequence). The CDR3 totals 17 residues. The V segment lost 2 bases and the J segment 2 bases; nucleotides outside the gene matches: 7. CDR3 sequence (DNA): TGTGCCAGTAGTATAAGGGGGCTAGCGGGGCCCTACAATGAGCAGTTCTTC. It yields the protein CASSIRGLAGPYNEQFF.

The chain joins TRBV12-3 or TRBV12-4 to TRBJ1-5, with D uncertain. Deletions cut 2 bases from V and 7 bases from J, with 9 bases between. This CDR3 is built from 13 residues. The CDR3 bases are TGTGCCAGCAGTTTAAGGAGAGAACAGCCCCAGCATTTT. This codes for CASSLRREQPQHF.

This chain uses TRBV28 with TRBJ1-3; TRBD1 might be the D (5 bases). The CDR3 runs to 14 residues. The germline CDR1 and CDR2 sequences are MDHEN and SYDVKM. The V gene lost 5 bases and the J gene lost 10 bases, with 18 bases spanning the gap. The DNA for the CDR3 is TGTGCCAGCAGTACCCCAGGACACGGGGGGACCATATATTTT. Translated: CASSTPGHGGTIYF. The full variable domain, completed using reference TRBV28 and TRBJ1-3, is DVKVTQSSRYLVKRTGEKVFLECVQDMDHENMFWYRQDPGLGLRLIYFSYDVKMKEKGDIPEGYSVSREKKERFSLILESASTNQTSMYLCASSTPGHGGTIYFGEGSWLTVV.

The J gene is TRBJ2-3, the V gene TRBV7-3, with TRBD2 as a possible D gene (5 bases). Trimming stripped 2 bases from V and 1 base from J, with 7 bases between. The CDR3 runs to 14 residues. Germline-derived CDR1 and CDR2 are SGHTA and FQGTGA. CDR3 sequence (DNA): TGTGCCAGCAGCTTAGCGGGCGGCACAGATACGCAGTATTTT. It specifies CASSLAGGTDTQYF.

CDR3 DNA sequence: TGTGCCTGGGAGGGGGCGAACGAGCAGTACTTC. Protein: CAWEGANEQYF. The J gene is TRBJ2-7, the V gene TRBV30; 7 bases align to TRBD1. The CDR3 runs 11 residues. Germline V lookup: CDR1 GTSNPN, CDR2 SVGIG (reference sequence). V lost 5 bases and J lost 5; bases outside the gene matches: 3.

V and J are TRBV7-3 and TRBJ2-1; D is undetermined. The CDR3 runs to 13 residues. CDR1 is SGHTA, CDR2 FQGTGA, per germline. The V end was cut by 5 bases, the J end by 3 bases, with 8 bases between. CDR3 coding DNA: TGTGCCAGCAGCCCTGACAACTACAATGAGCAGTTCTTC. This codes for CASSPDNYNEQFF.

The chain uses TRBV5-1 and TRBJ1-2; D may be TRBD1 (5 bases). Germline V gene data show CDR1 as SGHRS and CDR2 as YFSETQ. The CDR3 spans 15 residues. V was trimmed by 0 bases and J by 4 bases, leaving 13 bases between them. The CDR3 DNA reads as TGCGCCAGCAGCTTGGAATCGGGGGGGATCTATGGCTACACCTTC. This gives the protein CASSLESGGIYGYTF.

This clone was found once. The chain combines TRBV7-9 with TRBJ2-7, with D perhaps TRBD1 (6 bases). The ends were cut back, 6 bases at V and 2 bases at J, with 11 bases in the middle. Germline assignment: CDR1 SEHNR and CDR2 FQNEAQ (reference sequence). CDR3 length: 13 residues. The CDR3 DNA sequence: TGTGCCAGCAGGACGGGGACAACCTACGAGCAGTACTTC. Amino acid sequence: CASRTGTTYEQYF.